This T cell receptor beta chain originates from a study of blood T cells in healthy people across ages. Germline assignment: CDR1 SQVTM and CDR2 ANQGSEA. The CDR3 covers 17 residues. Next came a second PCR, run for 7 to 11 cycles, which used a sample-barcoded 5' primer along with a J-beta primer mix. MiXCR, run by TCRdb on the 5' RACE reads, gives a single entry per CDR3 protein. The profile shows approximately 1.5 million distinct CDR3 sequences, roughly 43% of them singletons. J is TRBJ2-1 and V is TRBV29-1; tentatively, D is TRBD2 (5 bases). The J call may be mistaken, given a closer DNA end match to TRBJ2-7. This receptor was identified in a woman between 18 and 30 years old in good health. Sequences were obtained from blood. In nucleotides, the CDR3 is TGCAGCGTTGAAGATTGGGGAAGGAGGATTTCCTACAATGAGCAGTACTTC. It yields the protein CSVEDWGRRISYNEQYF.